The 25 T cell receptor beta chains below all came from one sample that was sequenced in a study of early T cells in non-severe SARS-CoV-2 infection. TCRdb fed the 5' RACE reads into MiXCR, producing one record per CDR3 protein. In the table there are about 28,000 distinct CDR3 sequences, around 4.5% of which are singletons. Sequencing was performed on whole blood, taken at baseline. Receptors were obtained from an adult who was a healthcare worker with PCR-confirmed SARS-CoV-2 infection or an uninfected control (not recorded which).

This clonotype was observed a handful of times. V and J are TRBV9 and TRBJ1-1; no reliable D call. The CDR3 loop spans 14 amino acids. Germline V CDR1 and CDR2: SGDLS, YYNGEE. Trimming shortened V by 3 bases and J by 3 bases, and 12 bases separated the two germline ends. CDR3 sequence reads: CASSEGVQDTEAFF. For the CDR3, the DNA is TGTGCCAGCAGCGAGGGAGTGCAGGACACTGAAGCTTTCTTT.

This clonotype was picked up many times. V usage is TRBV7-9 and J usage is TRBJ2-1; TRBD1 matches at 11 bases. Germline CDR1 reads SEHNR; CDR2 reads FQNEAQ (reference sequence). Losses at the gene ends were 5 bases for V and 10 bases for J; bases not matched to a gene: 7. This CDR3 region has 14 residues. CDR3 nucleotide sequence: TGTGCCAGCAGCCCCGGACAGGGGGCAATAGAGCAGTTCTTC. Residues: CASSPGQGAIEQFF. The full variable domain, with the rest looked up from reference TRBV7-9 and TRBJ2-1, is DTGVSQNPRHKITKRGQNVTFRCDPISEHNRLYWYRQTLGQGPEFLTYFQNEAQLEKSRLLSDRFSAERPKGSFSTLEIQRTEQGDSAMYLCASSPGQGAIEQFFGPGTRLTVL.

The chain links TRBV6-5 to TRBJ1-4; D call uncertain. V lost 2 bases and J lost 1, with 5 bases in between. CDR1 and CDR2 (germline): MNHEY, SVGAGI. The CDR3 sequence is 14 residues long. Written as DNA, the CDR3 is TGTGCCAGCAGTTACATAGGAACTAATGAAAAACTGTTTTTT. Amino acids: CASSYIGTNEKLFF.

This clonotype was picked up many times. This sequence joins TRBV7-8 and TRBJ2-1; 10 bases fit TRBD2. The CDR3 extends over 15 amino acids. Trimming took 1 base from V and 7 from J; bases not matched to a gene: 4. Germline V gene sequence: CDR1 SGHVS, CDR2 FQNEAQ. Here the CDR3 reads CASSLGTSGANEQFF. Here the CDR3 DNA reads TGTGCCAGCAGCTTAGGCACTAGCGGGGCAAATGAGCAGTTCTTC.

This clonotype was detected ten times or more. The gene calls are TRBV18 and TRBJ2-7, with 10 nucleotides matching TRBD2. V dropped 2 bases and J dropped 6; count of bases not matched to a gene: 10. The CDR3 loop spans 16 amino acids. Per the germline V gene, CDR1 is KGHSH and CDR2 is LQKENI. This chain's CDR3 is CASSPGSLAGVREQYF. As DNA, the CDR3 is TGTGCCAGCTCACCAGGTTCGCTAGCGGGAGTTCGCGAGCAGTACTTC.

This clonotype occurred many times. The DNA for the CDR3 is TGTGCCAGCAGTTTGCGGACAGGCAACTTCTATGGCTACACCTTC. Its translation is CASSLRTGNFYGYTF. The V and J genes are TRBV12-3 or TRBV12-4 and TRBJ1-2; 7 bases match TRBD1. The V and J ends lost 3 bases and 4 bases, in that order; junction bases with no gene match: 8. This CDR3 spans 15 amino acids.

This clonotype was found many times. The chain carries TRBV4-2 and TRBJ2-1, with 8 bases matching TRBD1. In germline, CDR1 is LGHNA, CDR2 YNFKEQ. There are 15 residues in the CDR3. V shed 4 bases and J 7 bases; nucleotides not matched to a gene: 9. CDR3 coding DNA: TGTGCCAGCAGCCCGGCCGGGACAGGCGTAAATGAGCAGTTCTTC. It is translated as CASSPAGTGVNEQFF.

This clonotype is deemed medium-sized. The CDR3 reads CASRMSGSTNEKLFF. The CDR3 region has the DNA TGTGCCAGCAGGATGAGTGGATCAACTAATGAAAAACTGTTTTTT. The rearrangement joins TRBV6-2 or TRBV6-3 to TRBJ1-4; D is ambiguous. The V gene lost 6 bases and the J gene lost 0 bases, with 11 bases spanning the gap. The length of the CDR3 is 15 residues. CDR1 is MNHEY, CDR2 SVGEGT, per germline.

This clonotype has at least ten counts. The chain uses TRBV6-2 or TRBV6-3 and TRBJ2-6; D gene unclear. The CDR3 spans 15 residues. With 6 bases removed from V and 0 bases from J, the gap between germline ends came to 9 bases. Germline V CDR1 and CDR2: MNHEY, SVGEGT. The DNA for the CDR3 is TGTGCCAGCAGCCAGGACCCCTCTGGGGCCAACGTCCTGACTTTC. The encoded protein is CASSQDPSGANVLTF.

This clonotype was seen many times. The genes are TRBV7-2 and TRBJ2-3; D call uncertain. V was pared by 2 bases and J by 6 bases, with 9 bases between. CDR1 and CDR2 (germline): SGHTA, FQGNSA. This CDR3 is 13 amino acids long. CDR3 bases: TGTGCCAGCAGCTTAAACCCAACGGATACGCAGTATTTT. Residues: CASSLNPTDTQYF.

This clonotype was observed at least ten times. CDR3 sequence reads: CASSTGGPADTQYF. CDR3 DNA: TGTGCCAGCAGTACCGGGGGGCCGGCAGATACGCAGTATTTT. The chain combines TRBV6-5 with TRBJ2-3, with D perhaps matching TRBD2 (7 bases). The V and J ends lost 5 bases and 4 bases respectively, with 13 bases between them. Germline CDR1 and CDR2: MNHEY and SVGAGI. CDR3 size: 14 residues.

This clonotype came up many times. The gene calls are TRBV4-3 and TRBJ2-1; D not resolved. The germline gives CDR1 LGHNA, CDR2 YSLEER. Trimming took 6 bases from V and 4 from J, leaving 16 bases between them. The CDR3 sequence is 15 residues long. The CDR3 sequence is CASSSQAEFYNEQFF. The CDR3 region has the DNA TGCGCCAGCAGTTCTCAAGCTGAATTTTACAATGAGCAGTTCTTC.

In its sample, this clonotype was seen many times. The rearrangement joins TRBV30 to TRBJ2-6; D not certain. Germline CDR1 and CDR2: GTSNPN and SVGIG (reference sequence). V dropped 4 bases and J dropped 4 bases, with 8 bases sitting between them. This CDR3 is 13 amino acids long. DNA of the CDR3: TGTGCCTGGATTAAGGCGGGGGCCAACGTCCTGACTTTC. It is translated as CAWIKAGANVLTF.

The chain links TRBV6-4 to TRBJ2-5; no clear D. CDR1 and CDR2 from the germline V gene are MRHNA and SNTAGT. Trimming stripped 3 bases from V and 5 bases from J, with 10 bases between. The CDR3 sequence is 13 residues long. The CDR3: CASSEPEQETQYF. The CDR3 coding sequence is TGTGCCAGCAGTGAACCCGAGCAGGAGACCCAGTACTTC.

This clonotype was detected ten times or more. CDR3 bases: TGTGCCAGCTCGTCCGGGGTGAGCAATCAGCCCCAGCATTTT. It translates to CASSSGVSNQPQHF. The chain employs TRBV18 and TRBJ1-5; no reliable D call. V was cut by 6 bases and J by 1 base, with 10 bases left in between. The CDR3 loop spans 14 amino acids. Germline lookup yields CDR1 KGHSH and CDR2 LQKENI. Filled out from reference TRBV18 and TRBJ1-5, the complete variable domain reads NAGVMQNPRHLVRRRGQEARLRCSPMKGHSHVYWYRQLPEEGLKFMVYLQKENIIDESGMPKERFSAEFPKEGPSILRIQQVVRGDSAAYFCASSSGVSNQPQHFGDGTRLSIL.

By proportion, this clonotype is medium-sized. This rearrangement joins TRBV6-5 to TRBJ1-6; D is ambiguous. Per germline, CDR1 MNHEY and CDR2 SVGAGI. V lost 8 bases and J lost 6, with 8 bases in between. The CDR3 consists of 12 residues. CDR3 residues: CASGISNSPLHF. CDR3 DNA sequence: TGTGCCAGCGGGATTTCTAATTCACCCCTCCACTTT.

This clonotype was observed many times. The rearrangement joins TRBV21-1 to TRBJ1-5. TRBV21-1 corresponds to a pseudogene. The CDR3 length is 15 residues. The CDR3: CARMTGEEDDQPQHF. As DNA, the CDR3 is TGTGCCAGAATGACTGGGGAGGAAGACGATCAGCCCCAGCATTTT.

This clonotype was seen ten or more times. Here the CDR3 DNA reads TGTGCCAGCAGCCCACGGGACAGGGGGAGAAGCACAGATACGCAGTATTTT. Translating it yields CASSPRDRGRSTDTQYF. This rearrangement joins TRBV4-2 to TRBJ2-3, with 11 bases that match TRBD1. This CDR3 has 17 amino acids. V shed 4 bases, J shed 0 bases, and the junction held 6 bases outside the gene matches. CDR1 and CDR2 from the germline V gene are LGHNA and YNFKEQ.

As for this clonotype: A read error is possible here, since a much larger clone lies one base away. This chain joins TRBV27 and TRBJ1-6; 7 bases are a match to TRBD1. The germline gives CDR1 MNHEY, CDR2 SMNVEV (reference sequence). The CDR3 is 16 residues long. The CDR3 bases are TGTGCCAGCAGTTTGACAGGGTTCTCCTATAATTCACTCCTCCACTTT. This encodes CASSLTGFSYNSLLHF.

This clonotype has at least ten counts. The rearrangement links TRBV5-4 to TRBJ2-3; D unclear. The germline V gene encodes CDR1 SGHNT and CDR2 YYREEE (reference sequence). V lost 2 bases, J lost 4 bases, and 11 bases lay in between. The CDR3 length is 14 residues. The CDR3 nucleotides read TGTGCCAGCAGCTTAGCGCTGTCGGCAGATACGCAGTATTTT. It yields the protein CASSLALSADTQYF. Full variable domain (remainder filled in from reference TRBV5-4 and TRBJ2-3): ETGVTQSPTHLIKTRGQQVTLRCSSQSGHNTVSWYQQALGQGPQFIFQYYREEENGRGNFPPRFSGLQFPNYSSELNVNALELDDSALYLCASSLALSADTQYFGPGTRLTVL.

In its sample, this clonotype was seen many times. V and J are TRBV5-1 and TRBJ2-2, with D perhaps matching TRBD1 (6 bases). The V and J ends lost 3 bases and 4 bases respectively, with 13 bases between them. Germline values: CDR1 SGHRS, CDR2 YFSETQ. The CDR3 extends over 15 amino acids. Here the CDR3 reads CASSSTTGSTGELFF. Here the CDR3 DNA reads TGCGCCAGCAGCTCGACGACAGGTTCCACCGGGGAGCTGTTTTTT.

This clonotype was counted many times. The gene calls are TRBV10-3 and TRBJ2-1; D is ambiguous. Germline CDR1 reads ENHRY; CDR2 reads SYGVKD. Trimming took 7 bases from V and 1 from J, leaving 8 bases between them. The CDR3 loop spans 13 amino acids. CDR3 nucleotide sequence: TGTGCCATCACCGAGGCGTCCTACAATGAGCAGTTCTTC. Its translation: CAITEASYNEQFF.

This clonotype was seen at least ten times. V is TRBV6-2 or TRBV6-3 and J is TRBJ2-1; 15 bases map to TRBD2. The V gene end was trimmed by 2 bases and the J gene end by 9 bases; junction bases not matched to a gene: 2. The CDR3 has 15 residues. Germline V CDR1 and CDR2: MNHEY, SVGEGT. This CDR3 reads CASSYGTSGGFEQFF. The CDR3 region has the DNA TGTGCCAGCAGTTACGGGACTAGCGGGGGGTTTGAGCAGTTCTTC.

In its sample, this clonotype was seen many times. V gene TRBV18 combines with J gene TRBJ2-2, with D possibly TRBD2 on 5 matching bases. Trimming cost V 3 bases and J 1 base, with 9 bases left between them. CDR3 length: 15 residues. Germline V gives CDR1 KGHSH, CDR2 LQKENI. The CDR3 protein is CASSPTRENTGELFF. The CDR3 coding sequence is TGTGCCAGCTCACCCACTAGAGAGAACACCGGGGAGCTGTTTTTT.

This clonotype was seen repeatedly, ten times or more. The chain links TRBV4-1 to TRBJ1-2; maybe TRBD1 (6 bases). The CDR3 consists of 15 residues. Trimming took 1 base from V and 6 from J, leaving 15 bases between them. The germline V gene encodes CDR1 MGHRA and CDR2 YSYEKL. The CDR3 DNA reads TGCGCCAGCAGCCAAGTCCGGACAGTGCTAAATGGCTACACCTTC. Amino acid sequence: CASSQVRTVLNGYTF.